This note documents a single T cell receptor beta chain sequence. Which antigen it targets is not known. The read is 3 residues too short to cover the CDR3 end, so that end is filled in from the germline J gene. Every participant had a single incident cervical HPV16 infection, and women with prevalent HPV16 infections were excluded. Cervical HPV DNA was detected by MY09/MY11 PCR and genotyped by dot-blot hybridization. Approximately 16 mL of heparinized blood were centrifuged, and the buffy coat was split into aliquots, frozen at -30 degrees C, and then kept at -80 degrees C. QIAGEN kits were used to extract genomic DNA from buffy coat specimens. This sample is drawn from a study of T cells in women clearing cervical HPV infection (dated by TCRdb to the late 2010s). About the full investigation: Cases were some 24 women with histologically confirmed HPV16-related CIN3 or worse, including 2 invasive cancers. The controls were about 25 women whose single incident HPV16 infection cleared within 12 months with no development of precancer or cancer. Since HLA typing was available for only a few women, HLA type could not be ruled out as a confounder. Cases and controls were matched on age within five years and on year of sample collection. Among cases, blood sampling came a median of almost 150 days after lesion detection, with an interquartile range of about 85 to 200 days. In the parent cohort, roughly 10,000 women aged 18 or older were enrolled in Guanacaste, Costa Rica, during about 1992 to 1995 and were followed for seven years. Blood from cases was collected at the visit where the lesion was first found, while blood from controls was collected once the infection could no longer be detected. Nested within Costa Rica's Guanacaste HPV Natural History Study, an exploratory proof-of-principle case-control study compared TCR repertoires across cervical HPV16 outcomes. Cases had a median age of 34 years and controls had a median age of 38, with no significant differences in baseline characteristics. Five blinded duplicates per group were added as quality controls, so that about 60 samples were obtained: 50 or so participants and 10 replicates.

What the authors observed across the whole study: CIN3+ cases had significantly higher TCR repertoire richness than controls across sequencing depths, but evenness did not differ between the groups. Random forest classifiers that combined richness and V gene abundances separated cases from controls with an estimated AUC of around 0.83. The cross-sectional design could not show whether associations preceded infection or resulted from it; effector/memory subsets and HPV-specific T cells were not isolated. Because the number of T cells per sample was unknown, the richness differences could reflect varying T-cell content rather than repertoire biology. Cases had lower TRBV6-7 relative abundance than controls (around 0.11% versus 0.15%; Bonferroni P = 0.0008).

According to the germline V gene (reference sequence), CDR1 reads SSHAT and CDR2 reads FNYEAQ. The CDR3 spans 15 residues, from the cysteine through the phenylalanine. The DNA has 36 bases, all within the CDR3, and is read from base 1. Relative to germline, V is missing 5 bases and J is missing 8 bases, with 6 bases of the junction outside any gene match. Using the immunoSEQ assay, multiplex PCR amplified TCR beta CDR3 regions from an average of approximately 1,300 ng of genomic DNA per sample. Primer bias was corrected in the assay by using a complete synthetic TCR repertoire to establish an amplification baseline. The amplicons were sequenced on the Illumina platform. Processing in the source paper ran as follows. Sequences were error-corrected by clustering with frequency ratios and a modified nearest-neighbor algorithm, then analyzed in the immunoSEQ Analyzer with IMGT gene definitions. At each rarefaction depth, TCR richness and evenness were averaged over 20 rarefaction repeats, and samples with fewer sequences than the depth were excluded. Wilcoxon rank sum tests with FDR correction were used to compare relative abundances of V, D and J genes between the groups. An intraclass correlation of 90% to 97% for TCR richness and an average of about 77% across 66 gene segments were obtained from the blinded duplicates. TCRdb's version of the immuneACCESS table is confined to in-frame rearrangements and falls short of the full clone set. An unresolved V gene accounts for under half of the shortfall where checked; the remainder is of unknown origin. D and trimming were read from the DNA, whereas the V and J calls and clone size are those reported in that table. This sample's records show tens of thousands of clones. The ten biggest clones cover 5.5% to 7% of the sample.

The clonotype comes from a woman between 18 and 70 years old with a cervical HPV16 infection that either progressed to CIN3+ or cleared (not recorded which). Sequenced sample: blood buffy coat. The sequence joins TRBV7-7 to TRBJ2-1, and TRBD2 matches 13 of the central bases. Partial CDR3 DNA: TGTGCCAGCAGCGCCGGACTAGCGGGAGTGGATGAG. It is translated as CASSAGLAGVDE. The CDR3 reads in full as CASSAGLAGVDEQFF.